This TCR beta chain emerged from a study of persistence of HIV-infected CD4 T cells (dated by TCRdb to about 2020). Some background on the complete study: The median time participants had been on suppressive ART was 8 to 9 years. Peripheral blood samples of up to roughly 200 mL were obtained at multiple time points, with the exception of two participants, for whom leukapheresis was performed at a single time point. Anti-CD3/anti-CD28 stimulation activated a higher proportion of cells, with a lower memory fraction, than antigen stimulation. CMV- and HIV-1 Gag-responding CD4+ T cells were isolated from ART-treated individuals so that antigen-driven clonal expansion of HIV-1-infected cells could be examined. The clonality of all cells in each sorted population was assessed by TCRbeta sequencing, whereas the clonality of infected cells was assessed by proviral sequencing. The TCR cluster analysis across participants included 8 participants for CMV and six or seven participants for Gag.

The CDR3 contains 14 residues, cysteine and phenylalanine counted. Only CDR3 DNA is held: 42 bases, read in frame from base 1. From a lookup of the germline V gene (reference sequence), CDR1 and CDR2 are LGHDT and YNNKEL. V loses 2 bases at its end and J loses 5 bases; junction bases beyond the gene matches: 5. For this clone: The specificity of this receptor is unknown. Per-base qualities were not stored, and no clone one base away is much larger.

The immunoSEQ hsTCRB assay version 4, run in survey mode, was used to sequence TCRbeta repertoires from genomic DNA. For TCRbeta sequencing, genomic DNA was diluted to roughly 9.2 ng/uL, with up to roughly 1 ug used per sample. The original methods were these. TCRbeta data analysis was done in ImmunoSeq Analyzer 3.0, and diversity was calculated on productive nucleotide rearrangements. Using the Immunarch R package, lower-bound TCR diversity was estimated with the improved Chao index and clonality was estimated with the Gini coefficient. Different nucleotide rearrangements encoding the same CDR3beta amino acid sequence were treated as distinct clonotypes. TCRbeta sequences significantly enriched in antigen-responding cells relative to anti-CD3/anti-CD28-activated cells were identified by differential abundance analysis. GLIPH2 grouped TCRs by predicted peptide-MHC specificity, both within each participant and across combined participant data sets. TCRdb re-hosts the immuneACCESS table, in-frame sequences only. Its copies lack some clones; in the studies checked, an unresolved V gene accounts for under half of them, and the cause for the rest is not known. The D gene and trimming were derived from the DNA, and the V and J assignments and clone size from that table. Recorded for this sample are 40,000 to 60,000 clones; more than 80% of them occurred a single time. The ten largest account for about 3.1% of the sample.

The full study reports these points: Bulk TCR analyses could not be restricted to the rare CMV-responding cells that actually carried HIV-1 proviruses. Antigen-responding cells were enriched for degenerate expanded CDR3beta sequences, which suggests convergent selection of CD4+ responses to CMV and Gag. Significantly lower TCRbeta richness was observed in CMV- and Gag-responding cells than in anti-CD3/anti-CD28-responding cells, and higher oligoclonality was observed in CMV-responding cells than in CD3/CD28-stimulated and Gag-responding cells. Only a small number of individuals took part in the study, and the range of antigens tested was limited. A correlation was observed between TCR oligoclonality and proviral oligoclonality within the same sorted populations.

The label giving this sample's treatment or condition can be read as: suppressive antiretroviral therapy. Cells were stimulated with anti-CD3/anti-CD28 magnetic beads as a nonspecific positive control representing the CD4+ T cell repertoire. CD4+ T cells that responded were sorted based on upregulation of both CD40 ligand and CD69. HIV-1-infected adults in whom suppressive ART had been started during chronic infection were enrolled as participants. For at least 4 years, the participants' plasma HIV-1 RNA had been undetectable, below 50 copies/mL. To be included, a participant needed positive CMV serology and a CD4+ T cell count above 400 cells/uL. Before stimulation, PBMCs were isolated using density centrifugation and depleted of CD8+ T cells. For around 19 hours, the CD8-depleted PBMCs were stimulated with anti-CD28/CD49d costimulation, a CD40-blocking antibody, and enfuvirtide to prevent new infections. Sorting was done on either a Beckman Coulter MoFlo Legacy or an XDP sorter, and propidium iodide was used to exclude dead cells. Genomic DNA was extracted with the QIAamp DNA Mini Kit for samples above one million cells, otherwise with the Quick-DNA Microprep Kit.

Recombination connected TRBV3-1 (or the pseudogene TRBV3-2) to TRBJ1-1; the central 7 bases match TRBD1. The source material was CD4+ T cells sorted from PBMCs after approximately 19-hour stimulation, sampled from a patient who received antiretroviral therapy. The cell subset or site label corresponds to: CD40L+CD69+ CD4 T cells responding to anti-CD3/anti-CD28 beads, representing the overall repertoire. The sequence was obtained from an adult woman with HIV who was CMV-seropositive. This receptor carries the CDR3 CASSQQQGTTEAFF. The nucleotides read TGTGCCAGCAGCCAACAACAGGGGACAACTGAAGCTTTCTTT.